This TCR beta chain was recovered during a study of patients and donors after allogeneic stem cell transplantation. TCRdb fed the RT-PCR reads into MiXCR, producing one record per CDR3 protein. The sample yields over 150,000 distinct CDR3 sequences, around two fifths seen once. The V segment lost 9 bases and the J segment 3 bases; nucleotides outside the gene matches: 7. CDR1 and CDR2 from the germline V gene are MDHEN and SYDVKM. This CDR3 is 14 amino acids long. The V and J genes are TRBV28 and TRBJ1-5; 8 bases are a match to TRBD1. The TCR was taken from a human donor who was either an allogeneic HSCT recipient or a stem cell or donor lymphocyte infusion donor (not recorded which). It is not recorded whose cells these are; they may come from a transplant donor. The sequenced sample consisted of blood, either unsorted or a sorted T cell fraction (not recorded which). The DNA of the CDR3 is TGTGCCAGTAAAGTGGGACAGGACAATCAGCCCCAGCATTTT. It translates to CASKVGQDNQPQHF.